This note documents a single T cell receptor (beta chain) sequence. Antigen unknown. The sample's treatment: roughly 18 received Ad26.COV2.S at low or high dose, single or two shots; five or six received placebo; per-sample allocation not given. The samples were gathered on day 63 after the first injection of vaccine or placebo. Based in Boston, the donor was an adult of 18-55 years. An Ad26 vector was used to express Wuhan-strain SARS-CoV-2 spike as the vaccine. This specimen comes from a study of Ad26.COV2.S vaccination and SARS-CoV-2 variants. As for the study in general: The vaccine Ad26.COV2.S was put into the muscle once, or twice with 56 days between.

Study-wide results and caveats: Vaccine recipients and placebo recipients showed similar non-spike TCR breadth.

Sequencing was performed with immunoSEQ multiplex PCR; in TCRdb, only in-frame clones are kept and a portion is missing. In the table there are hundreds of thousands of clones, 87% of which are singletons. Germline loops: CDR1 LGHDT, CDR2 YNNKEL (reference sequence). There are 14 residues in the CDR3. V was shortened by 3 bases and J by 5 bases, with 10 bases between the two germline ends. The chain joins TRBV3-1 (or the pseudogene TRBV3-2) to TRBJ2-2; perhaps TRBD2 as D (7 bases). Specimen: peripheral blood, collected in a trial of Ad26.COV2.S vaccine versus placebo. This sequence was found in a person between 18 and 65 years old who received the Ad26.COV2.S COVID-19 vaccine or a placebo. The CDR3 spells CASSQEGGTGELFF. The CDR3 coding sequence is TGTGCCAGCAGCCAGGAGGGGGGGACCGGGGAGCTGTTTTTT.